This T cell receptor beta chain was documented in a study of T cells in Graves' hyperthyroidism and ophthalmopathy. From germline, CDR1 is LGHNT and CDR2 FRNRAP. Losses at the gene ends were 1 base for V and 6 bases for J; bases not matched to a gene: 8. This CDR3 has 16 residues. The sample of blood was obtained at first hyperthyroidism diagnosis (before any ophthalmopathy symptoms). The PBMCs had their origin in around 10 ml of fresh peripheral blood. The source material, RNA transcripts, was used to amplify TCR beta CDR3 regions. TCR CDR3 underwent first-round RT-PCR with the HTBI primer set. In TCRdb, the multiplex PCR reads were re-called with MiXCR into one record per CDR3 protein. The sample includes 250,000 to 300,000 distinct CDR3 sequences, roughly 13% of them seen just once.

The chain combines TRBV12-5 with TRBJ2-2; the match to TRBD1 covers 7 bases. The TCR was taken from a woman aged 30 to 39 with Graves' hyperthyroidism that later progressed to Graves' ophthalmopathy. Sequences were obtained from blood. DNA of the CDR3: TGTGCTAGTGGTTTGGGAAAGAGACAGGGTTCCGGGGAGCTGTTTTTT. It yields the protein CASGLGKRQGSGELFF.